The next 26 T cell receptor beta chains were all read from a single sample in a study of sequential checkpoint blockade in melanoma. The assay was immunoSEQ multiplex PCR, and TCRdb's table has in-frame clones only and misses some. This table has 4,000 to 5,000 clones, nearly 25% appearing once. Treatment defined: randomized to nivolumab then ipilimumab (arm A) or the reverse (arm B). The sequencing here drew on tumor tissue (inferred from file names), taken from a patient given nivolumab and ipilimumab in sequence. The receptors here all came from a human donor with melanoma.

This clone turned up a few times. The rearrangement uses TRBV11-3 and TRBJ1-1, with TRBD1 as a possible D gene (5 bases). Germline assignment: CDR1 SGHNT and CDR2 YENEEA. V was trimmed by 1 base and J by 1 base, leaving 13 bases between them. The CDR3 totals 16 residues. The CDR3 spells CASSLVGTGRNTEAFF. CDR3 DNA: TGTGCCAGCAGCTTAGTTGGGACGGGGAGGAACACTGAAGCTTTCTTT. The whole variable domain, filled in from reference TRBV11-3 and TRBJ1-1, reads EAGVVQSPRYKIIEKKQPVAFWCNPISGHNTLYWYLQNLGQGPELLIRYENEEAVDDSQLPKDRFSAERLKGVDSTLKIQPAELGDSAVYLCASSLVGTGRNTEAFFGQGTRLTVV.

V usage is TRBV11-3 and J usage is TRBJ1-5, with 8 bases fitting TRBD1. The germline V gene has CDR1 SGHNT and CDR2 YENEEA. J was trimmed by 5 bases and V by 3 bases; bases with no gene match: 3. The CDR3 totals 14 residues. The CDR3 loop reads CASSLTGVDQPQHF. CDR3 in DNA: TGTGCCAGCAGCTTGACAGGGGTGGATCAGCCCCAGCATTTT.

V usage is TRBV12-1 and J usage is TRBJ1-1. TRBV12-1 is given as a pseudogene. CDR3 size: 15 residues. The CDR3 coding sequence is TGTGCCAGCAGCTTTGCGGGGGGGATGAACACTGAAGCTTTCTTT. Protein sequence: CASSFAGGMNTEAFF.

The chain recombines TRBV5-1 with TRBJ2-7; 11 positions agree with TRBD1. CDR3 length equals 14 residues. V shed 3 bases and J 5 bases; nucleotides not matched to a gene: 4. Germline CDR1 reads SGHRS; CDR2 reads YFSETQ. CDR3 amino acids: CASSSGQGGNEQYF. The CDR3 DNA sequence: TGCGCCAGCAGCTCGGGACAGGGGGGGAACGAGCAGTACTTC. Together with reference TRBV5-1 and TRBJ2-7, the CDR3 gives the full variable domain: KAGVTQTPRYLIKTRGQQVTLSCSPISGHRSVSWYQQTPGQGLQFLFEYFSETQRNKGNFPGRFSGRQFSNSRSEMNVSTLELGDSALYLCASSSGQGGNEQYFGPGTRLTVT.

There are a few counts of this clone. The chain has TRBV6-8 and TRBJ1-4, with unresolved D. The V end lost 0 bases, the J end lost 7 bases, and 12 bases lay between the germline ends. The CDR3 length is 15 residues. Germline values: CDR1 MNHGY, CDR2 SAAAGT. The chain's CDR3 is CASSYSFVTVEKLFF. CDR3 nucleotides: TGTGCCAGCAGTTACTCGTTTGTGACGGTTGAAAAACTGTTTTTT.

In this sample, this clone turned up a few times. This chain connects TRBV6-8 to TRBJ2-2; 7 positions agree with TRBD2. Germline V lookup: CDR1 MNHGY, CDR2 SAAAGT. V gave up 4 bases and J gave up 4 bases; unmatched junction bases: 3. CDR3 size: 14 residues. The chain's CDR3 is CASSWGGFTGELFF. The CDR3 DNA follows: TGTGCCAGCAGTTGGGGGGGGTTCACCGGGGAGCTGTTTTTT.

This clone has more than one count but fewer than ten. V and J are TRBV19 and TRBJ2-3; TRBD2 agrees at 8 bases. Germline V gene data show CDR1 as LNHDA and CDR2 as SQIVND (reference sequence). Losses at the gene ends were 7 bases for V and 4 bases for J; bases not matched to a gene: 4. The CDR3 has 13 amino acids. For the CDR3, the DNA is TGTGCCAGTATTAGCGGGAACTCAGATACGCAGTATTTT. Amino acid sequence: CASISGNSDTQYF.

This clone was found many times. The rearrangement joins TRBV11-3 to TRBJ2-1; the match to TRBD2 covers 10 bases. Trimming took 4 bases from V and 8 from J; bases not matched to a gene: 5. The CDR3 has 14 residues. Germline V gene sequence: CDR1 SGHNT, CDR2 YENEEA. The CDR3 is CASSSGTSDHEQFF. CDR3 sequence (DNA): TGTGCCAGCAGCTCCGGGACTAGCGACCATGAGCAGTTCTTC.

DNA of the CDR3: TGTGCCAGCAGTGAATGGGCGGGAGATCGAGATGAGCAGTTCTTC. This gives the protein CASSEWAGDRDEQFF. The chain carries TRBV25-1 and TRBJ2-1; 7 nucleotides align to TRBD2. The CDR3 extends over 15 amino acids. Per germline, CDR1 MGHDK and CDR2 SYGVNS. J lost 8 bases, V lost 1 base, and 8 bases had no gene match. Full variable domain (remainder filled in from reference TRBV25-1 and TRBJ2-1): EADIYQTPRYLVIGTGKKITLECSQTMGHDKMYWYQQDPGMELHLIHYSYGVNSTEKGDLSSESTVSRIRTEHFPLTLESARPSHTSQYLCASSEWAGDRDEQFFGPGTRLTVL.

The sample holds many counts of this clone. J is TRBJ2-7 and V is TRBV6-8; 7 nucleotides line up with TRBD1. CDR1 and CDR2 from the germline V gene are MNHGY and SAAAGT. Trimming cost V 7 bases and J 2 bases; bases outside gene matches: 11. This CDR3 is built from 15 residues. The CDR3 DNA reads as TGTGCCAGCAATATGTTTCGCACAGGGGCCTACGAGCAGTACTTC. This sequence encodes CASNMFRTGAYEQYF.

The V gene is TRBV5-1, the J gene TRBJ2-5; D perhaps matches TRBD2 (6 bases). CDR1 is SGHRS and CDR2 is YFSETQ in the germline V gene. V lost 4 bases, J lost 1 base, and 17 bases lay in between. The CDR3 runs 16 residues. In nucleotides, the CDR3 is TGCGCCAGCAGCATAGGCGGGGTAGGGGTCCAAGAGACCCAGTACTTC. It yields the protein CASSIGGVGVQETQYF.

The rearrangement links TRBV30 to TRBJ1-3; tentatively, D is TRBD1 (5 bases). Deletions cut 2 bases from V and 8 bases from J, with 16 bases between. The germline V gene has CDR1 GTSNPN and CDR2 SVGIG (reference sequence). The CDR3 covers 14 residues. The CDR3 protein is CAWSQPYRRDTIYF. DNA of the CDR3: TGTGCCTGGAGTCAGCCCTACAGGCGGGACACCATATATTTT.

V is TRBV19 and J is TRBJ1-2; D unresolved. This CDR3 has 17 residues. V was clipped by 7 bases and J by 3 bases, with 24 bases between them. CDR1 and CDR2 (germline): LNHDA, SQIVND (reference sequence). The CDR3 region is CASTQERIPIRDYGYTF. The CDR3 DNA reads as TGTGCCAGTACCCAGGAGCGGATCCCAATTAGGGACTATGGCTACACCTTC.

CDR3 bases: TGTGCCAGTAGTACAGGGATCCAAGAGACCCAGTACTTC. It translates to CASSTGIQETQYF. The J gene is TRBJ2-5, the V gene TRBV19; TRBD1 might be the D (5 bases). The CDR3 consists of 13 residues. Trimming shortened V by 4 bases and J by 1 base, and 7 bases separated the two germline ends. Germline V gene data show CDR1 as LNHDA and CDR2 as SQIVND (reference sequence). Combining the CDR3 with reference TRBV19 and TRBJ2-5 gives the whole variable domain DGGITQSPKYLFRKEGQNVTLSCEQNLNHDAMYWYRQDPGQGLRLIYYSQIVNDFQKGDIAEGYSVSREKKESFPLTVTSAQKNPTAFYLCASSTGIQETQYFGPGTRLLVL.

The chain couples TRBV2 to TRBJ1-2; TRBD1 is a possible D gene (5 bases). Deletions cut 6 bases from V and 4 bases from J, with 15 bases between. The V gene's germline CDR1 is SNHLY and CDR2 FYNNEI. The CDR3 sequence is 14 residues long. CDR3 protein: CASSFSQGVYGYTF. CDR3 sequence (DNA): TGTGCCAGCAGCTTTAGCCAGGGAGTCTATGGCTACACCTTC.

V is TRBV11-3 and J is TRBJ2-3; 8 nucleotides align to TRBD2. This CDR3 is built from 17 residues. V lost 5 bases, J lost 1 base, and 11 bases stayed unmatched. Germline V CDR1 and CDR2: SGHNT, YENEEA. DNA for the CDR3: TGTGCCAGCAGCCCATTGTGGCGGGGGGTGGGCACAGATACGCAGTATTTT. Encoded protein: CASSPLWRGVGTDTQYF.

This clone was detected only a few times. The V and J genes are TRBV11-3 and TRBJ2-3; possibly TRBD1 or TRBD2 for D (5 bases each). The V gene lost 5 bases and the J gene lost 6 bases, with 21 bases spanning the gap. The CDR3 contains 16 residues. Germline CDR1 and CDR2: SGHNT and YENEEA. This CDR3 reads CASSITGTRSGDTQYF. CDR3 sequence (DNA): TGTGCCAGCAGCATTACGGGGACCAGGTCTGGGGATACGCAGTATTTT.

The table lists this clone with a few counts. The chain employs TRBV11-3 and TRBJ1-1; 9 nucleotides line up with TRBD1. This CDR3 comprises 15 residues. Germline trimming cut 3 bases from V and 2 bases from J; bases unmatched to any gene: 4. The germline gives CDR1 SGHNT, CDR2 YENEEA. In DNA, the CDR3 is TGTGCCAGCAGCTTGATGACAGGGGGTAACACTGAAGCTTTCTTT. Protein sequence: CASSLMTGGNTEAFF.

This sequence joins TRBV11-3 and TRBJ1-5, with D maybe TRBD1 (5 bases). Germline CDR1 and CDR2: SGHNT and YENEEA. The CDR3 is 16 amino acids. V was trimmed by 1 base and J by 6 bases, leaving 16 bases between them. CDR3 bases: TGTGCCAGCAGCTTAGGAAGGGTGGCAGGGTTTCAGCCCCAGCATTTT. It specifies CASSLGRVAGFQPQHF.

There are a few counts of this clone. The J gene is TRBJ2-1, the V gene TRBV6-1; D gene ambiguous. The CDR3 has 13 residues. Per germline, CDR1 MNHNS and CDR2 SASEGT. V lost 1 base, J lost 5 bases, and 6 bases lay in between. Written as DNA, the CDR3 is TGTGCCAGCAGTGAAGGGCCCCACAATGAGCAGTTCTTC. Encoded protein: CASSEGPHNEQFF.

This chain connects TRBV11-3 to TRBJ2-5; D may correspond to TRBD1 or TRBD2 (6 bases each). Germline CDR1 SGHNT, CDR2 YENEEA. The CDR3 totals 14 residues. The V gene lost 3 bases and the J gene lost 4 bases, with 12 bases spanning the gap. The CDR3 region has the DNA TGTGCCAGCAGCTTCTGGGGGGCTGGAGAGACCCAGTACTTC. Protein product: CASSFWGAGETQYF.

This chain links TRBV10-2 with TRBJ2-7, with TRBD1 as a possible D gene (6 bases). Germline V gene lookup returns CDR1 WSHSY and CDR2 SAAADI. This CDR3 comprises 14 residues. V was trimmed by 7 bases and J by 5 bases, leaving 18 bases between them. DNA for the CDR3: TGCGCCAGCAAGGGGGAACAAGGGGCCAACGAGCAGTACTTC. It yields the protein CASKGEQGANEQYF.

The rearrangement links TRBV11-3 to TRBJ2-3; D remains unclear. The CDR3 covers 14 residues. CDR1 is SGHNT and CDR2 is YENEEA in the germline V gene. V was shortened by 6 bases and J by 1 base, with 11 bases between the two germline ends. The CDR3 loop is CASSLAWGTDTQYF. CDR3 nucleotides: TGTGCCAGCAGTCTCGCTTGGGGCACAGATACGCAGTATTTT.

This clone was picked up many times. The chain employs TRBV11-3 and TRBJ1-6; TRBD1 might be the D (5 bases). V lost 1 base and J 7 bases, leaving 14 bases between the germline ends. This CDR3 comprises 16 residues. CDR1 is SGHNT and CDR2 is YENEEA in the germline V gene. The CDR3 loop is CASSLGYGGGNSPLHF. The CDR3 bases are TGTGCCAGCAGCTTAGGGTACGGGGGAGGGAATTCACCCCTCCACTTT.

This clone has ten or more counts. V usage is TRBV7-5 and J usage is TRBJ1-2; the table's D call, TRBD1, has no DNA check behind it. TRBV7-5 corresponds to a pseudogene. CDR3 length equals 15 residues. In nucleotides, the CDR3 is TGTGCCAGCAGCTTAGAATTAAGGGGAAGCCATGGCTACACCTTC. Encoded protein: CASSLELRGSHGYTF.

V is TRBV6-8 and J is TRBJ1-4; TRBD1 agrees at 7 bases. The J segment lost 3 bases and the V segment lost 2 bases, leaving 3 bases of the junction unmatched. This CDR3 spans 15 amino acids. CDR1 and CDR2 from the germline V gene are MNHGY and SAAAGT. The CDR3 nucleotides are TGTGCCAGCAGTTACCTGGGACAGCCTAATGAAAAACTGTTTTTT. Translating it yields CASSYLGQPNEKLFF.